The 21 T cell receptor beta chains presented below share a single source sample, sequenced in a study of PD-L1 blockade in urothelial cancer. Generated by immunoSEQ multiplex PCR, the TCRdb table keeps only in-frame clones and is missing some. The top ten clones hold approximately 14% of a sample with tens of thousands of clones, 85% of them seen once. Documented time point: pretreatment peripheral blood. Sequencing was performed on PBMCs, taken around atezolizumab (anti-PD-L1) treatment. Every receptor here comes from a man aged 55 to 69 with urothelial cancer.

The J gene is TRBJ1-5, the V gene TRBV30; the match to TRBD1 covers 8 bases. CDR3 length equals 13 residues. Germline V gene data show CDR1 as GTSNPN and CDR2 as SVGIG (reference sequence). J was trimmed by 4 bases and V by 3 bases; bases with no gene match: 2. In DNA form, the CDR3 reads TGTGCCTGGAGCGGGACAGGTAATCAGCCCCAGCATTTT. This codes for CAWSGTGNQPQHF.

The genes are TRBV5-1 and TRBJ2-2; D may be TRBD1 (5 bases). Germline loops: CDR1 SGHRS, CDR2 YFSETQ. The ends were cut back, 4 bases at V and 4 bases at J, with 14 bases in the middle. The CDR3 length is 15 residues. The CDR3: CASSGGDRPTGELFF. In DNA, the CDR3 is TGCGCCAGCAGCGGCGGCGACAGACCCACCGGGGAGCTGTTTTTT.

The CDR3 sequence is CASSQDPDRVGQPQHF. In nucleotides, the CDR3 is TGCGCCAGCAGCCAAGATCCCGACAGGGTCGGTCAGCCCCAGCATTTT. The chain recombines TRBV4-1 with TRBJ1-5, with TRBD1 matching over 7 bases. In germline, CDR1 is MGHRA, CDR2 YSYEKL. CDR3 length equals 16 residues. The V gene end was trimmed by 0 bases and the J gene end by 6 bases; junction bases not matched to a gene: 8.

This clone was seen just once. CDR3 sequence: CASSFSENTEAFF. The CDR3 DNA reads TGTGCCAGCAGTTTTAGTGAGAACACTGAAGCTTTCTTT. The genes are TRBV27 and TRBJ1-1; D gene unclear. V was trimmed by 3 bases and J by 1 base, leaving 6 bases between them. Germline V CDR1 and CDR2: MNHEY, SMNVEV (reference sequence). The CDR3 length is 13 residues.

This clone was seen a few times. The chain links TRBV30 to TRBJ1-1; 9 bases line up with TRBD1. From germline, CDR1 is GTSNPN and CDR2 SVGIG (reference sequence). This CDR3 spans 14 amino acids. After removal of 2 bases from V and 7 bases from J, the junction contained 8 bases not matched to a gene. In DNA form, the CDR3 reads TGTGCCTGGAGTACCGGACAGGGGATTAATGAAGCTTTCTTT. It encodes CAWSTGQGINEAFF.

The chain is built from TRBV9 and TRBJ2-1; 7 bases line up with TRBD2. The J segment lost 0 bases and the V segment lost 2 bases, leaving 5 bases of the junction unmatched. The CDR3 spans 16 residues. Germline CDR1 SGDLS, CDR2 YYNGEE. CDR3 sequence (DNA): TGTGCCAGCAGCGTCGAGCGGACTAGCTCCTACAATGAGCAGTTCTTC. Encoded protein: CASSVERTSSYNEQFF.

This clone was found a few times. The J gene is TRBJ1-5, the V gene TRBV6-1; no clear D gene. Trimming shortened V by 5 bases and J by 3 bases, and 8 bases separated the two germline ends. The V gene's germline CDR1 is MNHNS and CDR2 SASEGT. CDR3 length: 13 amino acids. DNA for the CDR3: TGTGCCAGCAGTCGAGATATCAATCAGCCCCAGCATTTT. Encoded protein: CASSRDINQPQHF.

The chain carries TRBV5-4 and TRBJ2-5, with 8 bases aligning to TRBD1. The CDR3 has 13 amino acids. The germline gives CDR1 SGHNT, CDR2 YYREEE (reference sequence). V shed 5 bases and J 2 bases; nucleotides not matched to a gene: 2. This chain's CDR3 is CASRRDRQETQYF. CDR3 nucleotide sequence: TGTGCCAGCAGACGGGACAGGCAAGAGACCCAGTACTTC.

V is TRBV19 and J is TRBJ1-1; perhaps TRBD1 as D (6 bases). The V end was cut by 8 bases, the J end by 0 bases, with 10 bases between. From germline, CDR1 is LNHDA and CDR2 SQIVND (reference sequence). This CDR3 is 13 amino acids long. CDR3: CASGQGMNTEAFF. The DNA for the CDR3 is TGTGCCAGTGGGCAGGGGATGAACACTGAAGCTTTCTTT.

A few counts support this clone. The V and J genes are TRBV2 and TRBJ1-6; 7 bases map to TRBD1. The CDR3 loop spans 15 amino acids. Trimming removed 8 bases from V and 5 bases from J; junction bases left unmatched: 9. CDR1 and CDR2 from the germline V gene are SNHLY and FYNNEI. CDR3 residues: CASRRAGQHNSPLHF. CDR3 nucleotides: TGTGCCAGCCGGAGGGCGGGACAGCATAATTCACCCCTCCACTTT.

The V gene is TRBV30, the J gene TRBJ1-1; D is ambiguous. Deletions cut 5 bases from V and 1 base from J, with 5 bases between. The CDR3 runs 11 residues. From germline, CDR1 is GTSNPN and CDR2 SVGIG (reference sequence). As DNA, the CDR3 is TGTGCCTGGCTCAGGAACACTGAAGCTTTCTTT. This codes for CAWLRNTEAFF.

The V and J genes are TRBV27 and TRBJ2-7; TRBD1 matches at 9 bases. The germline gives CDR1 MNHEY, CDR2 SMNVEV (reference sequence). V shed 3 bases, J shed 5 bases, and the junction held 17 bases outside the gene matches. The CDR3 loop spans 18 amino acids. The CDR3 region has the DNA TGTGCCAGCAGTTTCAGAGAGCCGGGACAGGGCTCTCCTCACGAGCAGTACTTC. This encodes CASSFREPGQGSPHEQYF.

This CDR3 is CASSQYRTSYGYTF. The CDR3 DNA sequence: TGCGCCAGCAGCCAATACCGCACTAGCTATGGCTACACCTTC. This chain connects TRBV4-1 to TRBJ1-2, with D unclear. The CDR3 has 14 residues. The germline gives CDR1 MGHRA, CDR2 YSYEKL. V was shortened by 2 bases and J by 4 bases, with 11 bases between the two germline ends.

This clone was observed a few times. V gene TRBV5-1 combines with J gene TRBJ1-4; D is ambiguous. Trimming took off 4 bases at V and 5 bases at J, with 12 bases between the two ends. This CDR3 comprises 14 residues. The germline gives CDR1 SGHRS, CDR2 YFSETQ. The DNA of the CDR3 is TGCGCCAGCAGCCCGCAAAACAAAAATGAAAAACTGTTTTTT. It translates to CASSPQNKNEKLFF.

The V gene is TRBV29-1, the J gene TRBJ1-1; D is unclear. The CDR3 spans 10 residues. Germline-derived CDR1 and CDR2 are SQVTM and ANQGSEA. The ends were cut back, 4 bases at V and 7 bases at J, with 7 bases in the middle. The CDR3 DNA sequence: TGCAGCGTTGCTCGGGTTGAAGCTTTCTTT. Its protein product is CSVARVEAFF. Based on the CDR3 plus reference TRBV29-1 and TRBJ1-1, the full variable domain is SAVISQKPSRDICQRGTSLTIQCQVDSQVTMMFWYRQQPGQSLTLIATANQGSEATYESGFVIDKFPISRPNLTFSTLTVSNMSPEDSSIYLCSVARVEAFFGQGTRLTVV.

The chain has TRBV29-1 and TRBJ2-5; D perhaps matches TRBD2 (5 bases). CDR1 and CDR2 (germline): SQVTM, ANQGSEA. The CDR3 contains 15 residues. V lost 3 bases and J 2 bases, leaving 16 bases between the germline ends. This chain's CDR3 is CSVERYPSQQETQYF. The CDR3 DNA is TGCAGCGTTGAGAGGTATCCTAGCCAACAAGAGACCCAGTACTTC. The full variable domain, with the rest looked up from reference TRBV29-1 and TRBJ2-5, is SAVISQKPSRDICQRGTSLTIQCQVDSQVTMMFWYRQQPGQSLTLIATANQGSEATYESGFVIDKFPISRPNLTFSTLTVSNMSPEDSSIYLCSVERYPSQQETQYFGPGTRLLVL.

The chain recombines TRBV6-5 with TRBJ1-3; D call uncertain. Trimming shortened V by 3 bases and J by 4 bases, and 13 bases separated the two germline ends. The germline CDR1 and CDR2 sequences are MNHEY and SVGAGI. The length of the CDR3 is 15 residues. CDR3 amino acids: CASSYSELDGNTIYF. The CDR3 bases are TGTGCCAGCAGTTATTCGGAGCTCGACGGAAACACCATATATTTT.

This chain uses TRBV9 with TRBJ2-1, with a weak D call TRBD1 (6 bases). V was cut by 3 bases and J by 0 bases, with 16 bases left in between. Germline V gives CDR1 SGDLS, CDR2 YYNGEE. The CDR3 runs to 17 residues. The DNA of the CDR3 is TGTGCCAGCAGCGCACGGGACACCAGGAGCTCCTACAATGAGCAGTTCTTC. This gives the protein CASSARDTRSSYNEQFF.

The chain combines TRBV2 with TRBJ1-2; perhaps TRBD1 as D (5 bases). The CDR3 sequence is 12 residues long. The germline gives CDR1 SNHLY, CDR2 FYNNEI. Between the trimmed V and J ends, which lost 2 bases and 7 bases, there was a span of 8 bases. CDR3 sequence (DNA): TGTGCCAGCAGTGAACCGGACATTGGCTACACCTTC. This encodes CASSEPDIGYTF.

This chain uses TRBV19 with TRBJ2-1, with D maybe TRBD2 (6 bases). Between the trimmed V and J ends, which lost 4 bases and 7 bases, there was a span of 17 bases. The germline gives CDR1 LNHDA, CDR2 SQIVND (reference sequence). CDR3 length: 15 amino acids. In nucleotides, the CDR3 is TGTGCCAGTAGTAGGGACTCCGCTAGTGTGAATGAGCAGTTCTTC. This encodes CASSRDSASVNEQFF.

This rearrangement joins TRBV28 to TRBJ1-1; 9 nucleotides align to TRBD1. Per germline, CDR1 MDHEN and CDR2 SYDVKM. Losses at the gene ends were 2 bases for V and 1 base for J; bases not matched to a gene: 5. The CDR3 extends over 16 amino acids. This chain's CDR3 is CASSLAGTGPNTEAFF. The CDR3 DNA sequence: TGTGCCAGCAGTTTAGCCGGGACAGGGCCGAACACTGAAGCTTTCTTT.